This T cell receptor beta chain is drawn from a study of a mutant IDH1 vaccine in newly diagnosed glioma (dated by TCRdb to the early 2020s). Some background on the complete study: In the chemotherapy-containing groups, vaccination started alongside temozolomide cycles, whereas in patients who had radiotherapy alone it started 4-6 weeks after radiotherapy. Of the approximately 35 treated patients, approximately 62% were male and around 40% were female, and the mean age was roughly 38 years. Prior to enrollment, patients had been given standard therapy consisting of radiotherapy alone, temozolomide alone, or radiochemotherapy with temozolomide, with the combination given to most patients. The week-35 safety follow-up was designated visit V12, and the week-47 end of study was designated visit V13. Peripheral blood was collected at six visits: V03 (baseline), V05, V07, V10, V12 and V13. For exploratory analyses, longitudinal TCRB deep sequencing was carried out in roughly 23 treated patients wherever samples were available. Points the paper makes about the study in general: Pseudoprogression seemed to be unrelated to changes in the top peripheral T cell clonotypes found by TCRB sequencing. Availability determined which PBMC samples were chosen for TCRB deep sequencing. Immune responses induced by the vaccine were seen in roughly 95% of patients across multiple MHC alleles. According to the authors, sample limitations meant that analyses of patient blood samples could not be reproduced.

This clone has more than one count but fewer than ten. Its antigen is still unknown. Base-call qualities are not available, and no considerably larger clone is one nucleotide away. CDR1 and CDR2, per the germline V gene, are SQVTM and ANQGSEA. The CDR3 runs 13 residues from the cysteine to the phenylalanine. This entry keeps only the CDR3 DNA: 39 bases, framed from base 1. V loses 8 bases of germline sequence and J loses 0 bases, and the interval between the two ends is 13 bases. The sample's time point label is to be understood as: week 47, end of study. A 20-mer mutant IDH1 peptide at 300 micrograms in Montanide made up each vaccine dose, which was injected subcutaneously together with topical imiquimod. Eight vaccinations were administered to patients in weeks 1, 3, 5, 7, 11, 15, 19 and 23, corresponding to visits V03 through V10. Donors had newly diagnosed WHO grade 3 or 4 IDH1-mutant astrocytomas with loss of nuclear ATRX. The samples were drawn from NOA16, a multicentre, single-arm, open-label phase I trial in Germany that tested a mutant IDH1 peptide vaccine in humans for the first time. The DNeasy Blood and Tissue Kit was used to extract genomic DNA from EDTA blood for TCRB sequencing.

Libraries were built with the immunoSEQ multiplex PCR assay. Rearranged TCR beta chain sequences were amplified using the hsTCRB Kit according to the manufacturer's protocol. An Illumina MiSeq was used to sequence the TCRB libraries. In the paper's pipeline: The kit vendor's proprietary platform handled demultiplexing, trimming and gene mapping. TCRdb limited this immuneACCESS table to in-frame rearrangements with V and J called. A share of clones is missing; checked studies link under half to unresolved V genes, and the rest is unexplained. V, J and clone size reflect that table, while D and trimming were determined from the DNA. The sample table lists 30,000 to 40,000 clones, 87% of them with a count of one. Of the sample, more than 10% falls within the top ten clones.

The input for sequencing was PBMCs, taken from a glioma patient whose treatment included an IDH1 peptide vaccine. The TCR originated in a woman aged 25-40 years with glioma. The chain is encoded by TRBV29-1 joined to TRBJ1-1; tentative D gene TRBD1, with 5 bases matching. The DNA reads as follows: TGCAGCACTCCGGGGCGCTTGAACACTGAAGCTTTCTTT. This translates into CSTPGRLNTEAFF.